Listed here are 12 T cell receptor beta chains from one sample, sequenced in a study of T-cell memory formation after mild COVID-19. In TCRdb, the 5' RACE reads were re-called with MiXCR into one record per CDR3 protein. Among about 500,000 distinct CDR3 sequences listed, roughly 22% were seen once. The sequenced sample was PBMCs or a T cell subset sorted from them (not recorded which). The receptors derive from an adult woman who had mild COVID-19 (a few samples of this study predate the infection). Cell type and time point are not known.

This chain connects TRBV15 to TRBJ1-5; D gene ambiguous. Germline V CDR1 and CDR2: LNHNV, YYDKDF (reference sequence). This CDR3 has 13 residues. Trimming took off 4 bases at V and 9 bases at J, with 13 bases between the two ends. CDR3 DNA sequence: TGTGCCACCAGCACTCTCTACCGGGGGCCCCAGCATTTT. It translates to CATSTLYRGPQHF.

The chain has TRBV24-1 and TRBJ1-2, with TRBD1 identical over 11 bases. The CDR3 runs 16 residues. The germline gives CDR1 KGHDR, CDR2 SFDVKD. J lost 8 bases, V lost 4 bases, and 11 bases had no gene match. The CDR3 nucleotides read TGTGCCACCAGTGACGCCGGGACAGGGGGTCCTCGGGGCTACACCTTC. It encodes CATSDAGTGGPRGYTF.

In this sample, this clonotype turned up many times. J is TRBJ2-5 and V is TRBV12-3 or TRBV12-4; D is unresolved. This CDR3 has 14 residues. Trimming shortened V by 2 bases and J by 4 bases, and 11 bases separated the two germline ends. CDR3 coding DNA: TGTGCCAGCAGTTTACTCCGTGTTGGAGAGACCCAGTACTTC. Translating it yields CASSLLRVGETQYF.

The V call is TRBV14, the J call TRBJ2-7, with D possibly TRBD2 on 5 matching bases. Trimming stripped 5 bases from V and 8 bases from J, with 19 bases between. Germline CDR1 SGHDN, CDR2 FVKESK. The CDR3 runs 14 residues. The CDR3 spells CASSGLSSEGKQYF. The CDR3 DNA is TGTGCCAGCAGCGGACTCTCCAGCGAGGGCAAGCAGTACTTC.

This clonotype has more than one count but fewer than ten. The rearrangement links TRBV6-5 to TRBJ1-2, with D uncertain. The CDR3 length is 14 residues. V was cut by 0 bases and J by 2 bases, with 7 bases left in between. The germline V gene has CDR1 MNHEY and CDR2 SVGAGI. CDR3 nucleotides: TGTGCCAGCAGTTACTCGACGGAAAACTATGGCTACACCTTC. It encodes CASSYSTENYGYTF.

V usage is TRBV5-4 and J usage is TRBJ2-1; possible D gene TRBD2, 5 bases. V lost 5 bases to trimming and J lost 2 bases, with 20 bases between them. The CDR3 is 17 residues long. The germline V gene has CDR1 SGHNT and CDR2 YYREEE (reference sequence). The chain's CDR3 is CASRFDPLRAAYNEQFF. The CDR3 coding sequence is TGTGCCAGCAGATTCGACCCCCTGCGAGCGGCCTACAATGAGCAGTTCTTC.

This clonotype came up a few times. The chain is built from TRBV18 and TRBJ2-4; D could derive from TRBD1 or TRBD2 (5 bases each). CDR1 KGHSH and CDR2 LQKENI come from the germline V gene. The V gene lost 2 bases and the J gene lost 9 bases, with 5 bases spanning the gap. This CDR3 is 11 amino acids long. CDR3 coding DNA: TGTGCCAGCTCACCAGGGGGCATTCAGTACTTC. This codes for CASSPGGIQYF.

This clonotype was observed a few times. The V gene is TRBV4-1, the J gene TRBJ1-1; a possible D gene is TRBD1 (6 bases). CDR3 length: 14 residues. Germline assignment: CDR1 MGHRA and CDR2 YSYEKL. V dropped 0 bases and J dropped 5 bases, with 10 bases sitting between them. CDR3 bases: TGCGCCAGCAGCCAAGATCCACAGGGAACTGAAGCTTTCTTT. It specifies CASSQDPQGTEAFF.

The V call is TRBV5-5, the J call TRBJ1-2; 10 bases agree with TRBD1. Germline assignment: CDR1 SGHKS and CDR2 YYEKEE (reference sequence). V shed 4 bases and J 3 bases; nucleotides not matched to a gene: 6. The CDR3 sequence is 15 residues long. The CDR3 loop reads CASSPDRGAHYGYTF. The CDR3 DNA follows: TGTGCCAGCAGCCCGGACAGGGGGGCCCACTATGGCTACACCTTC.

The V call is TRBV4-3, the J call TRBJ2-1; 13 bases map to TRBD2. V lost 8 bases and J lost 9; bases outside the gene matches: 10. The CDR3 is 15 residues long. Germline CDR1 and CDR2: LGHNA and YSLEER. DNA of the CDR3: TGCGCCAGCCGGCGACTAGCGGGAGGATTCGGTGAGCAGTTCTTC. Translating it yields CASRRLAGGFGEQFF.

This clonotype occurred a few times. J is TRBJ1-6 and V is TRBV7-2; D is ambiguous. The length of the CDR3 is 15 residues. V was trimmed by 0 bases and J by 5 bases, leaving 8 bases between them. Germline lookup yields CDR1 SGHTA and CDR2 FQGNSA. The CDR3 DNA reads as TGTGCCAGCAGCTTAGCGGGGATCGATAATTCACCCCTCCACTTT. This sequence encodes CASSLAGIDNSPLHF.

This clonotype has a count of ten or more. The rearrangement links TRBV15 to TRBJ2-7; tentatively, D is TRBD2 (6 bases). V was pared by 5 bases and J by 4 bases, with 12 bases between. CDR3 length: 13 amino acids. Germline values: CDR1 LNHNV, CDR2 YYDKDF (reference sequence). The DNA for the CDR3 is TGTGCCACCAGCCGGCTCGGGAGTTACGAGCAGTACTTC. Amino acids: CATSRLGSYEQYF.